Described below is a single T cell receptor (beta chain) sequence and its context. Time point meaning: peripheral blood 6 weeks after treatment start. These data belong to a study of PD-L1 blockade in urothelial cancer. Spiking of synthetic TCR analog templates was performed in each PCR. Profiling relied on immunoSEQ multiplex PCR, and the TCRdb table lists in-frame clones only, not all of them. The table shows tens of thousands of clones, with around 93% occurring only once. CDR1 and CDR2 (germline): SEHNR, FQNEAQ (reference sequence). The CDR3 runs 14 residues. V was cut by 5 bases and J by 7 bases, with 17 bases left in between.

V is TRBV7-9 and J is TRBJ1-2, with D perhaps matching TRBD1 (6 bases). The source material was PBMCs, sampled around atezolizumab (anti-PD-L1) treatment. This clonotype originated in a woman of 80 years or more with urothelial cancer. CDR3 sequence reads: CASSPSGGARGYTF. The CDR3 DNA is TGTGCCAGCAGCCCGTCGGGGGGGGCGCGTGGCTACACCTTC.